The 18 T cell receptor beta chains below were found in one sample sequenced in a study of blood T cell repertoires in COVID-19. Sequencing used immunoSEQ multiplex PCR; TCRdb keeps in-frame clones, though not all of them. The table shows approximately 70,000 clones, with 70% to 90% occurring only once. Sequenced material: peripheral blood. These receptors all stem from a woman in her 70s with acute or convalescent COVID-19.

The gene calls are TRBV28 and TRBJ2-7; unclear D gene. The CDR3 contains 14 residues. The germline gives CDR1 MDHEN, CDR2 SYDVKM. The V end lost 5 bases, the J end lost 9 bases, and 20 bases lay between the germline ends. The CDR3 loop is CASSPTPAVAGQYF. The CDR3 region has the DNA TGTGCCAGCAGTCCTACCCCCGCTGTGGCAGGGCAGTACTTC.

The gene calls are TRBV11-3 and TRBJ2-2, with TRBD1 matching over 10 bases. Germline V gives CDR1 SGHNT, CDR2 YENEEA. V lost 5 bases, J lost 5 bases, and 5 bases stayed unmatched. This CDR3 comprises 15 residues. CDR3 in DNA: TGTGCCAGCAGCCGGGACAGGGGAGGGACCGGGGAGCTGTTTTTT. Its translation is CASSRDRGGTGELFF.

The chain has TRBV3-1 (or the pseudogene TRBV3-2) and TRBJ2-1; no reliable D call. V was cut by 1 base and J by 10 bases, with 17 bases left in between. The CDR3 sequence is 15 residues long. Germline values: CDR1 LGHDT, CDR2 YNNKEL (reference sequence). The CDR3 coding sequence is TGTGCCAGCAGCCAAGGAACGACAACCCTCAAGGAGCAGTTCTTC. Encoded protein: CASSQGTTTLKEQFF.

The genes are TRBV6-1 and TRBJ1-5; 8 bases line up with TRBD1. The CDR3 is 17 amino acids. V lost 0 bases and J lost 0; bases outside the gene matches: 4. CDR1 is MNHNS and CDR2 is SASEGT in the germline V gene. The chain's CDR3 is CASSEAKTGDSNQPQHF. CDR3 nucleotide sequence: TGTGCCAGCAGTGAAGCGAAGACAGGGGATAGCAATCAGCCCCAGCATTTT.

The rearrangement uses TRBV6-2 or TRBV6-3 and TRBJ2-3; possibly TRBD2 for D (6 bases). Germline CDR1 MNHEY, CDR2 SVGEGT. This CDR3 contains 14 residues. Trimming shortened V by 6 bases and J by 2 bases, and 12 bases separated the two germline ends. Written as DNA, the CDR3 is TGTGCCAGCAGCCTGGACTACTTCACAGATACGCAGTATTTT. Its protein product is CASSLDYFTDTQYF.

The CDR3 nucleotides read TGTGCCAGCAGCCGACTCACAGGGGGCTCCTACAATGAGCAGTTCTTC. It codes for CASSRLTGGSYNEQFF. This chain links TRBV28 with TRBJ2-1; 8 bases are shared with TRBD1. With 6 bases clipped from V and 0 bases from J, the junction kept 7 bases outside the gene matches. Germline V gene lookup returns CDR1 MDHEN and CDR2 SYDVKM. This CDR3 spans 16 amino acids.

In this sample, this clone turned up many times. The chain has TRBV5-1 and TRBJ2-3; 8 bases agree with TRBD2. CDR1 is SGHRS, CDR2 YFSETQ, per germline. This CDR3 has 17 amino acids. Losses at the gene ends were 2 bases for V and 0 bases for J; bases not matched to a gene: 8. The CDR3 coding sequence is TGCGCCAGCAGCTTCGGATGGTCTAGCGGGAGCACAGATACGCAGTATTTT. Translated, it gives CASSFGWSSGSTDTQYF.

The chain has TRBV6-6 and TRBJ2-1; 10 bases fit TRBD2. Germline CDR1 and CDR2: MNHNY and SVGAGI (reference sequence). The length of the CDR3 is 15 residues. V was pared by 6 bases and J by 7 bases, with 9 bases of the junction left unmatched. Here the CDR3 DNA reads TGTGCCAGCAGCACCAAAGGGACTAGCGATAATGAGCAGTTCTTC. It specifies CASSTKGTSDNEQFF.

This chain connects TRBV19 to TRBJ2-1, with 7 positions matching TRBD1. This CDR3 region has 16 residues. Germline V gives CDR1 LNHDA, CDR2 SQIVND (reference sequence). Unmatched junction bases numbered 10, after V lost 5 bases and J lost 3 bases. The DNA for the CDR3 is TGTGCCAGTAGTCTTAGACAGGGAAATTTCTACAATGAGCAGTTCTTC. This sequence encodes CASSLRQGNFYNEQFF.

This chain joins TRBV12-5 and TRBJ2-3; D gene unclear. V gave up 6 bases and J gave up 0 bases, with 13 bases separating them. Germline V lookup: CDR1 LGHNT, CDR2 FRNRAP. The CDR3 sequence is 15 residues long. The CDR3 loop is CASGPVATSTDTQYF. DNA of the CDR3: TGTGCTAGTGGCCCGGTCGCTACTAGCACAGATACGCAGTATTTT.

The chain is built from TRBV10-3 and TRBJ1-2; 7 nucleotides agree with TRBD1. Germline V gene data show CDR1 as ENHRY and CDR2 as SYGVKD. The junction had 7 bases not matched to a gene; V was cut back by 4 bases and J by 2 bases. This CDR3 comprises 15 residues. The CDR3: CAISALQGSNYGYTF. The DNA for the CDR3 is TGTGCCATCAGTGCCCTACAGGGGTCGAACTATGGCTACACCTTC.

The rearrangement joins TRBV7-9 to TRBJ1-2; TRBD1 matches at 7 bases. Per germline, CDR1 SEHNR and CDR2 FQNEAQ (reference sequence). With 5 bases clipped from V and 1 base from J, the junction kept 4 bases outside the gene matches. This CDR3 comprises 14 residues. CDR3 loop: CASSRDSRNYGYTF. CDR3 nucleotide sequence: TGTGCCAGCAGCCGGGACAGCCGTAACTATGGCTACACCTTC. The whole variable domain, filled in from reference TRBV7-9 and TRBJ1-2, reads DTGVSQNPRHKITKRGQNVTFRCDPISEHNRLYWYRQTLGQGPEFLTYFQNEAQLEKSRLLSDRFSAERPKGSFSTLEIQRTEQGDSAMYLCASSRDSRNYGYTFGSGTRLTVV.

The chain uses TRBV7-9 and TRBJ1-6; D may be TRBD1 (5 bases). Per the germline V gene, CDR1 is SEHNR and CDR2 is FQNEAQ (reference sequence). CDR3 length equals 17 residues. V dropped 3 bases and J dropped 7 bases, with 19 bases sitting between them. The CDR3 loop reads CASSLASLTGGNSPLHF. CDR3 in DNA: TGTGCCAGCAGCTTGGCCTCCTTAACAGGAGGGAATTCACCCCTCCACTTT.

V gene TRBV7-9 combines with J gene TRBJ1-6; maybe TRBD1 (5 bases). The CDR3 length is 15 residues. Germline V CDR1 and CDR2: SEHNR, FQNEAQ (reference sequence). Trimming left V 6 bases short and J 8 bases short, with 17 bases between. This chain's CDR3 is CASRGEGLPYSPLHF. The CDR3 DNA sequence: TGTGCCAGCAGAGGGGAGGGACTGCCTTATTCACCCCTCCACTTT.

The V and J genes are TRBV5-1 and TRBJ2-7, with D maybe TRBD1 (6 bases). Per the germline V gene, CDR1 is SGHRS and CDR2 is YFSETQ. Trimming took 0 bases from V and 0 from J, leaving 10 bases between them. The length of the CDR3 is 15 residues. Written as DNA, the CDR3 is TGCGCCAGCAGCTTGGGACAGGTTAGCTCCTACGAGCAGTACTTC. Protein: CASSLGQVSSYEQYF.

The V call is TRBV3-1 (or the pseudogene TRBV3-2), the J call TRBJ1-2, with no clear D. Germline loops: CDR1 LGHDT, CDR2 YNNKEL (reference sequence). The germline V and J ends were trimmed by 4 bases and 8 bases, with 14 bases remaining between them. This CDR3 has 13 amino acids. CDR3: CASSLRGSLGYTF. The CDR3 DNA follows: TGTGCCAGCAGCCTAAGAGGGTCATTGGGCTACACCTTC.

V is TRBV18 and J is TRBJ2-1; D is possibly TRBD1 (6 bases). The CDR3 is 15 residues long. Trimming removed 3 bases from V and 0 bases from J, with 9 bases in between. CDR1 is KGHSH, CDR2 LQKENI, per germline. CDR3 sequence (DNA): TGTGCCAGCTCACCGCAGGGGTACTCCTACAATGAGCAGTTCTTC. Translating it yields CASSPQGYSYNEQFF.

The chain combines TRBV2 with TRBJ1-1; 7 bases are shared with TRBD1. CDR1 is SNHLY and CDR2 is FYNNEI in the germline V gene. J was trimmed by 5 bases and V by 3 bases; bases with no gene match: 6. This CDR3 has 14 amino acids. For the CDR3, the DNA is TGTGCCAGCAGTGAGGAGAGGGGGCGGACTGAAGCTTTCTTT. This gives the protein CASSEERGRTEAFF.